The T cell receptor (beta chain) described here comes from a study of shared clonotypes between healthy human individuals. CDR3 size: 16 residues. Germline V gene data show CDR1 as SGHVS and CDR2 as FNYEAQ. J was trimmed by 4 bases and V by 8 bases; bases with no gene match: 11. The protocol was immunoSEQ multiplex PCR, while the TCRdb copy is restricted to in-frame clones and leaves out a portion. The sample lists approximately 1.5 million clones; roughly 98% were seen once. The rearrangement links TRBV7-6 to TRBJ2-2, with 9 bases matching TRBD1. The origin of this receptor is a man younger than 40 in good health. The sequenced material came from naive CD4+ T cells sorted from blood. Subset described: CD45RA+ positively selected. CDR3 coding DNA: TGTGCCAGCTCCCGGACAGGGGTAAAGGGCACCGGGGAGCTGTTTTTT. Encoded protein: CASSRTGVKGTGELFF.